The 25 T cell receptor beta chains below were found in one sample sequenced in a study of patients and donors after allogeneic stem cell transplantation. TCRdb used MiXCR to reprocess the RT-PCR reads, holding one entry per CDR3 protein. The data contain 150,000 to 200,000 distinct CDR3 sequences, 30% of them singletons. Sequenced: blood, either unsorted or a sorted T cell fraction (not recorded which). These receptors were collected from a human donor who was either an allogeneic HSCT recipient or a stem cell or donor lymphocyte infusion donor (not recorded which). It is not recorded whose cells these are; they may come from a transplant donor.

This chain uses TRBV7-9 with TRBJ1-1; tentative D call: TRBD1 (5 bases). The V end was cut by 1 base, the J end by 1 base, with 10 bases between. Germline CDR1 reads SEHNR; CDR2 reads FQNEAQ (reference sequence). The CDR3 covers 15 residues. The CDR3 region is CASSLVAGENTEAFF. CDR3 bases: TGTGCCAGCAGCTTAGTAGCGGGGGAGAACACTGAAGCTTTCTTT.

This clonotype appeared a few times. The genes are TRBV9 and TRBJ2-3; 9 bases are a match to TRBD2. CDR1 is SGDLS and CDR2 is YYNGEE in the germline V gene. The junction had 3 bases not matched to a gene; V was cut back by 7 bases and J by 0 bases. This CDR3 comprises 14 residues. CDR3 sequence: CASALAGSTDTQYF. The CDR3 DNA reads TGTGCCAGCGCCCTAGCGGGGAGCACAGATACGCAGTATTTT. Variable domain in full (rest from reference TRBV9 and TRBJ2-3): DSGVTQTPKHLITATGQRVTLRCSPRSGDLSVYWYQQSLDQGLQFLIQYYNGEERAKGNILERFSAQQFPDLHSELNLSSLELGDSALYFCASALAGSTDTQYFGPGTRLTVL.

The chain combines TRBV29-1 with TRBJ2-1, with TRBD2 matching over 10 bases. The junction had 15 bases not matched to a gene; V was cut back by 3 bases and J by 7 bases. The CDR3 contains 17 residues. CDR1 is SQVTM and CDR2 is ANQGSEA in the germline V gene. CDR3 DNA sequence: TGCAGCGTTGACCAAAGAGCTCCGGGACTAGCGTTGAATGAGCAGTTCTTC. This gives the protein CSVDQRAPGLALNEQFF.

This clonotype was seen a few times. The V call is TRBV6-2 or TRBV6-3, the J call TRBJ2-1, with D possibly TRBD1 on 6 matching bases. Per the germline V gene, CDR1 is MNHEY and CDR2 is SVGEGT. V was cut by 4 bases and J by 4 bases, with 8 bases left in between. The CDR3 runs to 13 residues. DNA for the CDR3: TGTGCCAGCAGTTGGGACACTTACAATGAGCAGTTCTTC. Protein: CASSWDTYNEQFF.

This clonotype was counted a few times. The CDR3 is CASSFGGLGNQPQHF. The CDR3 nucleotides are TGTGCCAGCAGTTTTGGGGGGCTGGGAAATCAGCCCCAGCATTTT. V and J are TRBV27 and TRBJ1-5, with D tentatively TRBD1 (6 bases). Germline V gene data show CDR1 as MNHEY and CDR2 as SMNVEV (reference sequence). This CDR3 has 15 amino acids. With 3 bases removed from V and 4 bases from J, the gap between germline ends came to 13 bases.

The chain combines TRBV3-1 with TRBJ2-7, with no clear D. The CDR3 runs 14 residues. With 2 bases removed from V and 0 bases from J, the gap between germline ends came to 8 bases. Per the germline V gene, CDR1 is LGHDT and CDR2 is YNNKEL (reference sequence). The DNA of the CDR3 is TGTGCCAGCAGCCAACAGGCAAGCTCCTACGAGCAGTACTTC. It codes for CASSQQASSYEQYF.

In its sample, this clonotype was seen a few times. V is TRBV5-6 and J is TRBJ2-3, with D maybe TRBD2 (5 bases). Germline V lookup: CDR1 SGHDT, CDR2 YYEEEE. This CDR3 has 14 residues. V gave up 4 bases and J gave up 14 bases, with 23 bases separating them. DNA of the CDR3: TGTGCCAGCAGCCCCTCCCCCGGACTCGGATGCCGGTATTTT. It translates to CASSPSPGLGCRYF.

The chain uses TRBV7-2 and TRBJ1-5; D unclear. Looked up from germline, CDR1 is SGHTA and CDR2 is FQGNSA. The germline V and J ends were trimmed by 2 bases and 6 bases, with 5 bases remaining between them. CDR3 length: 12 residues. This CDR3 is CASSLQFQPQHF. As DNA, the CDR3 is TGTGCCAGCAGCTTACAGTTTCAGCCCCAGCATTTT.

This clonotype occurred many times. V is TRBV20-1 and J is TRBJ1-5, with D possibly matching TRBD1 (6 bases). Per germline, CDR1 DFQATT and CDR2 SNEGSKA (reference sequence). V was cut by 0 bases and J by 7 bases, with 10 bases left in between. This CDR3 is 13 amino acids long. DNA for the CDR3: TGCAGTGCTAGAGATCTGGGGGCACAGCCCCAGCATTTT. Protein product: CSARDLGAQPQHF.

The CDR3 protein is CASSFWGLNTEAFF. In nucleotides, the CDR3 is TGTGCCAGCAGTTTTTGGGGCTTGAACACTGAAGCTTTCTTT. The chain uses TRBV28 and TRBJ1-1, with a tentative D call TRBD1 (5 bases). Trimming removed 3 bases from V and 0 bases from J, with 8 bases in between. This CDR3 contains 14 residues. Germline loops: CDR1 MDHEN, CDR2 SYDVKM.

V and J are TRBV10-3 and TRBJ1-1; D gene ambiguous. This CDR3 has 13 residues. Germline lookup yields CDR1 ENHRY and CDR2 SYGVKD. With 4 bases removed from V and 5 bases from J, the gap between germline ends came to 11 bases. The CDR3 sequence: CAISGVGITEAFF. CDR3 sequence (DNA): TGTGCCATCAGTGGGGTAGGGATTACTGAAGCTTTCTTT.

The chain combines TRBV5-1 with TRBJ2-1; 10 nucleotides match TRBD2. CDR1 and CDR2 from the germline V gene are SGHRS and YFSETQ. The CDR3 runs to 17 residues. V was pared by 0 bases and J by 2 bases, with 5 bases of the junction left unmatched. In DNA, the CDR3 is TGCGCCAGCAGCTTGGAAGCGAGCGGGAGGGCCTACAATGAGCAGTTCTTC. It specifies CASSLEASGRAYNEQFF. The complete variable domain, with remaining parts taken from reference TRBV5-1 and TRBJ2-1, reads KAGVTQTPRYLIKTRGQQVTLSCSPISGHRSVSWYQQTPGQGLQFLFEYFSETQRNKGNFPGRFSGRQFSNSRSEMNVSTLELGDSALYLCASSLEASGRAYNEQFFGPGTRLTVL.

The chain joins TRBV27 to TRBJ2-1; the match to TRBD1 covers 9 bases. Looked up from germline, CDR1 is MNHEY and CDR2 is SMNVEV (reference sequence). This CDR3 has 14 residues. V was clipped by 7 bases and J by 6 bases; unmatched bases: 7. DNA for the CDR3: TGTGCCAGCACCACCGGGACAGGGTTCAATGAGCAGTTCTTC. Its protein is CASTTGTGFNEQFF.

Only a few counts were recorded for this clonotype. V gene TRBV29-1 combines with J gene TRBJ2-5, with D unresolved. The V end lost 4 bases, the J end lost 2 bases, and 14 bases lay between the germline ends. The CDR3 is 14 residues long. Germline CDR1 SQVTM, CDR2 ANQGSEA. The CDR3 region has the DNA TGCAGCGTTGGGGCCAGTGGGGTTCAAGAGACCCAGTACTTC. Amino acids: CSVGASGVQETQYF. The variable domain in full, completed from reference TRBV29-1 and TRBJ2-5, reads SAVISQKPSRDICQRGTSLTIQCQVDSQVTMMFWYRQQPGQSLTLIATANQGSEATYESGFVIDKFPISRPNLTFSTLTVSNMSPEDSSIYLCSVGASGVQETQYFGPGTRLLVL.

The chain uses TRBV5-1 and TRBJ2-1, with D perhaps assigned TRBD1 or TRBD2 (5 bases each). V was clipped by 0 bases and J by 8 bases, with 21 bases between them. The CDR3 totals 17 residues. The germline V gene encodes CDR1 SGHRS and CDR2 YFSETQ. In nucleotides, the CDR3 is TGCGCCAGCAGCTTGGGTCTCTCCCGGACGGGGACGTATGAGCAGTTCTTC. It is translated as CASSLGLSRTGTYEQFF.

The rearrangement uses TRBV5-5 and TRBJ2-7; D is perhaps TRBD1 or TRBD2 (5 bases each). The germline V gene encodes CDR1 SGHKS and CDR2 YYEKEE (reference sequence). Trimming removed 4 bases at V and 2 bases at J, with 16 bases between. This CDR3 has 15 residues. In nucleotides, the CDR3 is TGTGCCAGCAGCACACCCAAGGGGAGTCCCTACGAGCAGTACTTC. It translates to CASSTPKGSPYEQYF.

This chain joins TRBV27 and TRBJ2-1; 9 bases match TRBD2. The V gene's germline CDR1 is MNHEY and CDR2 SMNVEV (reference sequence). Trimming took 3 bases from V and 6 from J; bases not matched to a gene: 12. The CDR3 has 17 amino acids. The chain's CDR3 is CASSFIPPGGRGNEQFF. Here the CDR3 DNA reads TGTGCCAGCAGTTTTATACCCCCGGGCGGGAGGGGCAATGAGCAGTTCTTC.

The chain joins TRBV20-1 to TRBJ2-1; D is perhaps TRBD1 (5 bases). The ends were cut back, 5 bases at V and 0 bases at J, with 14 bases in the middle. The CDR3 covers 15 residues. Germline-derived CDR1 and CDR2 are DFQATT and SNEGSKA (reference sequence). CDR3 region: CSAGARHSSYNEQFF. As DNA, the CDR3 is TGCAGTGCTGGGGCCCGGCACAGCTCCTACAATGAGCAGTTCTTC.

Only a few counts were recorded for this clonotype. V and J are TRBV6-6 and TRBJ2-1; the match to TRBD2 covers 8 bases. Looked up from germline, CDR1 is MNHNY and CDR2 is SVGAGI (reference sequence). J lost 4 bases, V lost 2 bases, and 7 bases had no gene match. The CDR3 length is 16 residues. The CDR3 nucleotides are TGTGCCAGCAGTTACCCTCGTATAGCGGGATACAATGAGCAGTTCTTC. Translating it yields CASSYPRIAGYNEQFF.

In nucleotides, the CDR3 is TGCGCCAGCAGCTTCCGCTCAGGGGGCGCCTCCTACGAGCAGTACTTC. This translates into CASSFRSGGASYEQYF. This chain links TRBV5-1 with TRBJ2-7; 8 bases are a match to TRBD1. V shed 2 bases and J 0 bases; nucleotides not matched to a gene: 7. This CDR3 comprises 16 residues. Germline CDR1 SGHRS, CDR2 YFSETQ.

Here the CDR3 reads CAISQGAYTGELFF. Here the CDR3 DNA reads TGTGCCATCTCACAGGGGGCCTACACCGGGGAGCTGTTTTTT. The chain has TRBV11-1 and TRBJ2-2; 9 positions agree with TRBD1. V trimming: 10 bases; J trimming: 3 bases; junction bases outside the gene matches: 6. CDR1 and CDR2 from the germline V gene are SGHAT and FQDESV (reference sequence). The CDR3 is made up of 14 amino acids.

This clonotype has more than one count but fewer than ten. This chain joins TRBV7-2 and TRBJ1-5; D is uncertain. Trimming took 5 bases from V and 0 from J, leaving 11 bases between them. This CDR3 has 15 amino acids. Germline CDR1 and CDR2: SGHTA and FQGNSA. CDR3 amino acids: CASSPWVYSNQPQHF. For the CDR3, the DNA is TGTGCCAGCAGCCCCTGGGTGTATAGCAATCAGCCCCAGCATTTT. Full variable domain (rest looked up from reference TRBV7-2 and TRBJ1-5): GAGVSQSPSNKVTEKGKDVELRCDPISGHTALYWYRQSLGQGLEFLIYFQGNSAPDKSGLPSDRFSAERTGGSVSTLTIQRTQQEDSAVYLCASSPWVYSNQPQHFGDGTRLSIL.

The chain is built from TRBV4-3 and TRBJ2-3; possible D gene TRBD2, 6 bases. V lost 5 bases, J lost 1 base, and 13 bases lay in between. The CDR3 has 15 residues. Per germline, CDR1 LGHNA and CDR2 YSLEER. As DNA, the CDR3 is TGCGCCAGCAGCAATGACGGGGGAGGCACAGATACGCAGTATTTT. Its translation: CASSNDGGGTDTQYF.

This clonotype was recorded a few times. This sequence joins TRBV5-1 and TRBJ1-2; 7 nucleotides agree with TRBD1. The germline V gene encodes CDR1 SGHRS and CDR2 YFSETQ. V shed 4 bases and J 7 bases; nucleotides not matched to a gene: 7. The length of the CDR3 is 13 residues. For the CDR3, the DNA is TGCGCCAGCAGCGAGGTGGAGGGGGCTGGCTACACCTTC. Translating gives CASSEVEGAGYTF.

V gene TRBV6-2 or TRBV6-3 combines with J gene TRBJ2-1; 14 bases align to TRBD2. The germline CDR1 and CDR2 sequences are MNHEY and SVGEGT. The J segment lost 7 bases and the V segment lost 0 bases, leaving 8 bases of the junction unmatched. The CDR3 covers 18 residues. DNA of the CDR3: TGTGCCAGCAGTTACTCAAGGACTAGCGGGAGGCTTGGGAATGAGCAGTTCTTC. It specifies CASSYSRTSGRLGNEQFF.